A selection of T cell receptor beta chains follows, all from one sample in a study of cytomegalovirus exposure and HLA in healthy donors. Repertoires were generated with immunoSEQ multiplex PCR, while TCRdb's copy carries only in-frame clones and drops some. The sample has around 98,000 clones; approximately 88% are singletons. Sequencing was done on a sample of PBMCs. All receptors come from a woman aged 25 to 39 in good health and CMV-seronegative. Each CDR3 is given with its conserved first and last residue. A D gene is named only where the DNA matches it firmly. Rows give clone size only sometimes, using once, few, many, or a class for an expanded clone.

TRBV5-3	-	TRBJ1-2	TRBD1	TGTGCCAGAAGCTCCGACAGGGCTTTGGGAGGCTACACCTTC	CARSSDRALGGYTF
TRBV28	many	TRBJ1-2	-	TGTGCCAGCAGTTTGCGCCTCTATGGCTACACCTTC	CASSLRLYGYTF
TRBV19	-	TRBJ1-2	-	TGTGCCAGTAGTATAGATCCTGTCGGGAGTGGCTACACCTTC	CASSIDPVGSGYTF
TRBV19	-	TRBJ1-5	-	TGTGCCAGTAGTATAGCGGGGGGCGGCTTCTATAGCAATCAGCCCCAGCATTTT	CASSIAGGGFYSNQPQHF
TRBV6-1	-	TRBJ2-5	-	TGTGCCAGTGGAGGGGACAGCGTTGCTCAAGAGACCCAGTACTTC	CASGGDSVAQETQYF
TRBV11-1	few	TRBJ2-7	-	TGTGCCAGCAGCTTGGGTACAGGGAGCGCCAACGAGCAGTACTTC	CASSLGTGSANEQYF
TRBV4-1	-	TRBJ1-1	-	TGCGCCAGCAGCTTTGCGTATCGGAACACTGAAGCTTTCTTT	CASSFAYRNTEAFF
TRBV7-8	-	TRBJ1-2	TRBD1	TGTGCCAGCAGCTTAATGGGACAGGCCAACTATGGCTACACCTTC	CASSLMGQANYGYTF
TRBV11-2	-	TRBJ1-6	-	TGTGCCAGCAGTTCAGGGACTGGATCGAATTCACCCCTCCACTTT	CASSSGTGSNSPLHF
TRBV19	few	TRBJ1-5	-	TGTGCCAGTAGTATAGATCCTGAGCCCCAGCATTTT	CASSIDPEPQHF
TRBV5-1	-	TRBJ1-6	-	TGCGCCAGCACCGATCTCGGGACACCGAATTCACCCCTCCACTTT	CASTDLGTPNSPLHF
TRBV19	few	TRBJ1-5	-	TGTGCCAGTAGTATCGGACCCTCCCAGGGTACGGGCAATCAGCCCCAGCATTTT	CASSIGPSQGTGNQPQHF
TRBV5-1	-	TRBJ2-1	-	TGCGCCAGCAGAAAGGACAGACACAATGAGCAGTTCTTC	CASRKDRHNEQFF
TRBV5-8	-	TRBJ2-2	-	TGTGCCACCGTAACAGGATACACCGGGGAGCTGTTTTTT	CATVTGYTGELFF
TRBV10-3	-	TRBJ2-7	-	TGTGCCATCAGGGAGGACCAGGCTGGAGGGCAGTACTTC	CAIREDQAGGQYF
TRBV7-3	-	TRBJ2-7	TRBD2	TGTGCCAGCAGCTTAACCACTAGCGGGAACTACGAGCAGTACTTC	CASSLTTSGNYEQYF
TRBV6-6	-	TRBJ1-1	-	TGTGCCAGCAGCAGACAGCCCCCCCCGACGAACACTGAAGCTTTCTTT	CASSRQPPPTNTEAFF
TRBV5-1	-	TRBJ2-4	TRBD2	TGCGCCAGCAGCTTCGGGACTAGCGGGGGTAGTGGCAAAAACATTCAGTACTTC	CASSFGTSGGSGKNIQYF
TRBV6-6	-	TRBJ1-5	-	TGTGCCAGCAGTCCCCGACAGGACCTTAGCAATCAGCCCCAGCATTTT	CASSPRQDLSNQPQHF
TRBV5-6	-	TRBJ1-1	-	TGTGCCAGCGCCGGGATGAACACTGAAGCTTTCTTT	CASAGMNTEAFF
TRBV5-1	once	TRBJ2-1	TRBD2	TGCGCCACCGGGCCCCTAGCGGGAGCGGTTGAGCAGTTCTTC	CATGPLAGAVEQFF
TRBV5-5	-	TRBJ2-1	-	TGTGCCAGCAGCCTTGGACACAGGGTTCAGGGTGAGCAGTTCTTC	CASSLGHRVQGEQFF
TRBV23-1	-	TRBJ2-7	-	TGCGCCAGACCTTACCTCCCCCAGGACACCATCTACGAGCAGTACTTC	CARPYLPQDTIYEQYF
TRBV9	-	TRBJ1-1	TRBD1	TGTGCCAGCAGCCCGCGACAGGGTTCGGCTGAAGCTTTCTTT	CASSPRQGSAEAFF
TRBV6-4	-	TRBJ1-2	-	TGTGCCAGCAGTGAGGAGGGGACCCGCAACTATGGCTACACCTTC	CASSEEGTRNYGYTF
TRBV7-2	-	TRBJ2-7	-	TGTGCCAGCAGCTTATCGGTTCAGGCGAACTACGAGCAGTACTTC	CASSLSVQANYEQYF